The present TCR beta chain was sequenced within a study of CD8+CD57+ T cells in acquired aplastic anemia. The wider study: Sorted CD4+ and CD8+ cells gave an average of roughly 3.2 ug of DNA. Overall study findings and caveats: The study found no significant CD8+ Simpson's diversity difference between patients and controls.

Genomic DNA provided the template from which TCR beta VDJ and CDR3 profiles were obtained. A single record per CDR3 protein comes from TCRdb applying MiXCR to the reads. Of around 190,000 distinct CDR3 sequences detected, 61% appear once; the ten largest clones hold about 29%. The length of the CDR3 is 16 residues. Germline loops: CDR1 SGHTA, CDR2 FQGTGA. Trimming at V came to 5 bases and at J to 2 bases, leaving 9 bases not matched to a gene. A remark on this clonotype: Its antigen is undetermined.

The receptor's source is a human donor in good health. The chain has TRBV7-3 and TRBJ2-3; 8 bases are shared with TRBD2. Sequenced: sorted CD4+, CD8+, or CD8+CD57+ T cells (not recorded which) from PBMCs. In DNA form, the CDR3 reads TGTGCCAGCAGCGCCCCTGGCGGGGGGCCCACAGATACGCAGTATTTT. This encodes CASSAPGGGPTDTQYF. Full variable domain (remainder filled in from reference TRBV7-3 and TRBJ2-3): GAGVSQTPSNKVTEKGKYVELRCDPISGHTALYWYRQSLGQGPEFLIYFQGTGAADDSGLPNDRFFAVRPEGSVSTLKIQRTERGDSAVYLCASSAPGGGPTDTQYFGPGTRLTVL.